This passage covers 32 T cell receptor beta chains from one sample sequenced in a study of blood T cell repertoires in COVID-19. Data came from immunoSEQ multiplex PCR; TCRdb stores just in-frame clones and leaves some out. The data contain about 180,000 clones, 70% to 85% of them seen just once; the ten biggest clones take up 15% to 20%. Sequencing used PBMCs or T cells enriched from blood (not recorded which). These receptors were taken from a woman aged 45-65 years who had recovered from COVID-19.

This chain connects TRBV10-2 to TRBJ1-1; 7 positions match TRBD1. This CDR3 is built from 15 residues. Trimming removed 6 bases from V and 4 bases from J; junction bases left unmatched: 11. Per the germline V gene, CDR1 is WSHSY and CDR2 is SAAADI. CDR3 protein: CASRNPTGMSTEAFF. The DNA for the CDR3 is TGCGCCAGCAGGAATCCGACAGGGATGAGCACTGAAGCTTTCTTT.

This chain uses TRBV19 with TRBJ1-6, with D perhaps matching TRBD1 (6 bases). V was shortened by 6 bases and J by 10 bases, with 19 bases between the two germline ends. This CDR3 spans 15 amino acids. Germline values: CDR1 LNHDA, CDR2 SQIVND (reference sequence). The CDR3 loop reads CASRTENRARSPLHF. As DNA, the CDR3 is TGTGCCAGTAGGACGGAAAACAGGGCACGGTCACCCCTCCACTTT.

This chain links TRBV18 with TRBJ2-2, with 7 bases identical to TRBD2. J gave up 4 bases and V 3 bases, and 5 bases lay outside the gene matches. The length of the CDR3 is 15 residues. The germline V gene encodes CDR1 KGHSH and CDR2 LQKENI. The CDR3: CASSPGGSRTGELFF. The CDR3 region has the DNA TGTGCCAGCTCACCCGGCGGGAGCCGCACCGGGGAGCTGTTTTTT.

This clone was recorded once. CDR3 in amino acids: CASSDRETGELFF. The DNA for the CDR3 is TGTGCCAGCAGTGACCGGGAAACCGGGGAGCTGTTTTTT. V gene TRBV2 combines with J gene TRBJ2-2; possibly TRBD2 for D (5 bases). V lost 3 bases and J 5 bases, leaving 7 bases between the germline ends. The CDR3 length is 13 residues. Per germline, CDR1 SNHLY and CDR2 FYNNEI.

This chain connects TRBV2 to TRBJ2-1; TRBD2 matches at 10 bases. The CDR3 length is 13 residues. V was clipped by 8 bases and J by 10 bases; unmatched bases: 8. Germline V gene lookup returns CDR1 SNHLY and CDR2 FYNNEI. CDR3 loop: CASSAAGGGEQFF. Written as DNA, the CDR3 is TGTGCCAGCTCGGCAGCGGGAGGGGGAGAGCAGTTCTTC.

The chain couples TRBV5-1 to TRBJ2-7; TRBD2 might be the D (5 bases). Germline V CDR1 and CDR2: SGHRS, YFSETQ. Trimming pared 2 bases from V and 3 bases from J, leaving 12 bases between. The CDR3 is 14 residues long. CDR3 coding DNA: TGCGCCAGCAGCTTTGACGTCGGGGACTACGAGCAGTACTTC. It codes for CASSFDVGDYEQYF.

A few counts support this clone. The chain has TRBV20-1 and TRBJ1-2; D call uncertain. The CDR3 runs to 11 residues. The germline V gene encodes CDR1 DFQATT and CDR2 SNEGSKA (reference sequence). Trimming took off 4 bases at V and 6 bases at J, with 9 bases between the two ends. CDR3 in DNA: TGCAGTGCTACAGTTATCCATGGCTACACCTTC. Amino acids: CSATVIHGYTF.

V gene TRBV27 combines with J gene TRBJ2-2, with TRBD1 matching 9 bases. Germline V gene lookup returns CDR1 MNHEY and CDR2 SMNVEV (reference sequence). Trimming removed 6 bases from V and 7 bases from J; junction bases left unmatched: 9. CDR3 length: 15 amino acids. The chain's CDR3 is CASRRQGGSLGELFF. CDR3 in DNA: TGTGCCAGCAGGCGACAGGGGGGGTCACTCGGGGAGCTGTTTTTT.

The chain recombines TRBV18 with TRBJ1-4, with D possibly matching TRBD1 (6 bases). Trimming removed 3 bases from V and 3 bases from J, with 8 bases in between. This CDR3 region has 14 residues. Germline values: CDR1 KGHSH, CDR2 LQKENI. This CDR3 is CASSPTGPNEKLFF. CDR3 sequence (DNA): TGTGCCAGCTCACCGACAGGTCCTAATGAAAAACTGTTTTTT. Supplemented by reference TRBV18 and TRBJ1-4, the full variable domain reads NAGVMQNPRHLVRRRGQEARLRCSPMKGHSHVYWYRQLPEEGLKFMVYLQKENIIDESGMPKERFSAEFPKEGPSILRIQQVVRGDSAAYFCASSPTGPNEKLFFGSGTQLSVL.

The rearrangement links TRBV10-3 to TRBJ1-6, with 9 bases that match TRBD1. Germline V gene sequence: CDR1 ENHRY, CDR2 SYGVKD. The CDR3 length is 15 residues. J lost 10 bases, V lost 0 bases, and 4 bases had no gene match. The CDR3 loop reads CAISESDRGASPLHF. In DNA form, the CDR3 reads TGTGCCATCAGTGAGTCCGACAGGGGGGCATCACCCCTCCACTTT.

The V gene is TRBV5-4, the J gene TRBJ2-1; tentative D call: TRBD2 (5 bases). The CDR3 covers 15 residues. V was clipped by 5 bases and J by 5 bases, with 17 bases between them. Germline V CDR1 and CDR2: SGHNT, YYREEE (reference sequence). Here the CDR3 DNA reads TGTGCCAGCAGTTTAGAGAGGGCGAGAGACAATGAGCAGTTCTTC. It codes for CASSLERARDNEQFF.

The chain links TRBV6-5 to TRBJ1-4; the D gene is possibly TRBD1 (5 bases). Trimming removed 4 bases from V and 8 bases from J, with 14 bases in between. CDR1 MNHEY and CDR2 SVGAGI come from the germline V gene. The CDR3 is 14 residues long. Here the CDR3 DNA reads TGTGCCAGCAGTTTCGGACGTCGGGGGGAAAAACTGTTTTTT. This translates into CASSFGRRGEKLFF.

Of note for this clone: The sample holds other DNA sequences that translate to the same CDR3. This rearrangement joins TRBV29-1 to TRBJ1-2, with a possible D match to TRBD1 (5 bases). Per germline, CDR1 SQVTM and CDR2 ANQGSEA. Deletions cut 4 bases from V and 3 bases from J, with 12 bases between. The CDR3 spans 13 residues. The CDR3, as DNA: TGCAGCGTTGGGGGGGTAAGGGACTATGGCTACACCTTC. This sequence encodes CSVGGVRDYGYTF.

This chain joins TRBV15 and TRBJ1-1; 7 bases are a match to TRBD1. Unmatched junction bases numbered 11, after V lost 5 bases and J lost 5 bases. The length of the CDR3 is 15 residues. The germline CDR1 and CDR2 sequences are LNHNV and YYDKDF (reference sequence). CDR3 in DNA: TGTGCCACCAGCCAGGGGGTCGACAGTTCGACTGAAGCTTTCTTT. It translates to CATSQGVDSSTEAFF.

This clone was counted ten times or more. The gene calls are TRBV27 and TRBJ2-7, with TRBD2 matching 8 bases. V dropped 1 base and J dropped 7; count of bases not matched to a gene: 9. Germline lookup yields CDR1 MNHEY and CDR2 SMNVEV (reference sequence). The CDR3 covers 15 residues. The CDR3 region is CASSLYASGRGEQYF. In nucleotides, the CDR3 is TGTGCCAGCAGTTTATATGCCAGCGGGAGAGGGGAGCAGTACTTC.

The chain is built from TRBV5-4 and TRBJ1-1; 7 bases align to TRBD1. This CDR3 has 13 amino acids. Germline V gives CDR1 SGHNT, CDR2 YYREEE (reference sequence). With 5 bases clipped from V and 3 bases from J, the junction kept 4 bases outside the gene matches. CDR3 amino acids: CASRHDRDTEAFF. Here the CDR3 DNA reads TGTGCCAGCAGACATGACAGGGACACTGAAGCTTTCTTT.

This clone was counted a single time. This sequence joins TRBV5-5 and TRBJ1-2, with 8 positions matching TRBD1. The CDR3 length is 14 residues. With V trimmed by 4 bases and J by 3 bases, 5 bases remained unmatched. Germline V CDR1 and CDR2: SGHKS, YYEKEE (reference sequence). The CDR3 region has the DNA TGTGCCAGCAGCCGACAGGGGCTTTACTATGGCTACACCTTC. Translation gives CASSRQGLYYGYTF.

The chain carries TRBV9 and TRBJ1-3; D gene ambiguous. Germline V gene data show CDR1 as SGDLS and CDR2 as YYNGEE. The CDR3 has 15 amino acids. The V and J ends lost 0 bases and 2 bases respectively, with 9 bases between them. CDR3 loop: CASSVGVLPGNTIYF. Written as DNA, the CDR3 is TGTGCCAGCAGCGTAGGGGTACTACCTGGAAACACCATATATTTT.

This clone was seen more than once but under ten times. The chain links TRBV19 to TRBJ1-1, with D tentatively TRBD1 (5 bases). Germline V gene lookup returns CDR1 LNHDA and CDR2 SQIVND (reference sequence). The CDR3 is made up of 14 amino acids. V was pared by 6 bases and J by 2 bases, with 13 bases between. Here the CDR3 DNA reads TGTGCCAGTAGCCCCAGGGAAATAAACACTGAAGCTTTCTTT. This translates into CASSPREINTEAFF.

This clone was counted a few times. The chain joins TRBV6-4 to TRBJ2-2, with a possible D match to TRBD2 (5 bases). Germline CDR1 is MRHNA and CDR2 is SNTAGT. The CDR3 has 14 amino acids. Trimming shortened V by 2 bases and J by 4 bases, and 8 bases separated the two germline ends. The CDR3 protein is CASSDGGPTGELFF. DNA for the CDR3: TGTGCCAGCAGTGACGGAGGACCCACCGGGGAGCTGTTTTTT.

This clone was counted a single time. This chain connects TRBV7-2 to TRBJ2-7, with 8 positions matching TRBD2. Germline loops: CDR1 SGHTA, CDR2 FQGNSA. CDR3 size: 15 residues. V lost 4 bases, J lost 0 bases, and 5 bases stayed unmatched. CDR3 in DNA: TGTGCCAGCAGCTACCGGGGGGGACCCTCCTACGAGCAGTACTTC. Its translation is CASSYRGGPSYEQYF.

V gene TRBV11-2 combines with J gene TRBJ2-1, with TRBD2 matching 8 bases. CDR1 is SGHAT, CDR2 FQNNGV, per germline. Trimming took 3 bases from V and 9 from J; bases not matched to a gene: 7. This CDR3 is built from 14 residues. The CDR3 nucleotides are TGTGCCAGCAGCTTTGCGGGGGGAGGGGGTGAGCAGTTCTTC. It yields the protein CASSFAGGGGEQFF.

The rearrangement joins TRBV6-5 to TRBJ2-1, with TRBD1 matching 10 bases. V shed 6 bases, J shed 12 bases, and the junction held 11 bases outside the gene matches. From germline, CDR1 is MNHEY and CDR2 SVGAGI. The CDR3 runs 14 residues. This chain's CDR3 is CASSPGQGLTGQFF. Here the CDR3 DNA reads TGTGCCAGCAGCCCGGGACAGGGGTTAACGGGGCAGTTCTTC.

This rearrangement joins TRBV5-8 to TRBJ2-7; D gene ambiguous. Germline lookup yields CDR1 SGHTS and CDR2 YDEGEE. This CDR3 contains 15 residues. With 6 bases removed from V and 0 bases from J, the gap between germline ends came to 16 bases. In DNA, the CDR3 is TGTGCCAGCACGCCCCCGGGTGGAGCCTCCTACGAGCAGTACTTC. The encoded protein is CASTPPGGASYEQYF. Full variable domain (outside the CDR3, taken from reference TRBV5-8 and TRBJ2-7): EAGVTQSPTHLIKTRGQQATLRCSPISGHTSVYWYQQALGLGLQFLLWYDEGEERNRGNFPPRFSGRQFPNYSSELNVNALELEDSALYLCASTPPGGASYEQYFGPGTRLTVT.

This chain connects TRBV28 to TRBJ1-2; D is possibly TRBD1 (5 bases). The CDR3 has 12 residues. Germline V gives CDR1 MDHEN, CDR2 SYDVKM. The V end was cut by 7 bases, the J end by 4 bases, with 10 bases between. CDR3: CASTSGGYGYTF. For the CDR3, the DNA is TGTGCCAGCACCTCCGGGGGCTATGGCTACACCTTC.

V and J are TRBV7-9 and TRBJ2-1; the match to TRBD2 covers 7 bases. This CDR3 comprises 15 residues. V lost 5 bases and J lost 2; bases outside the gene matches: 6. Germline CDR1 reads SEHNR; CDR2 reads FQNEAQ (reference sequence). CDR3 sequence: CASSPSGTPYNEQFF. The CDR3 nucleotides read TGTGCCAGCAGCCCGAGCGGGACCCCCTACAATGAGCAGTTCTTC.

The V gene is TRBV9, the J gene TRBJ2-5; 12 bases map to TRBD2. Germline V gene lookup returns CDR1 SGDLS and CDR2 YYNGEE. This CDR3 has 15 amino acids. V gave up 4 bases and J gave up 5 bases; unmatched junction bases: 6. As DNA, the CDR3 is TGTGCCAGCAGCACTAGACTAGCGGGAGTGGAGACCCAGTACTTC. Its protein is CASSTRLAGVETQYF.

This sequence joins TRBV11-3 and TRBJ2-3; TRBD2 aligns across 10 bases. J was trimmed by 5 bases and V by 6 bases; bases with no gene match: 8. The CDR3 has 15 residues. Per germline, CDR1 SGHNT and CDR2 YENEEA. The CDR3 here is CASSHSGRPRDTQYF. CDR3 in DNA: TGTGCCAGCAGTCATAGCGGGAGGCCTAGAGATACGCAGTATTTT. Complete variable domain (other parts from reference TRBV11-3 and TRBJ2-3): EAGVVQSPRYKIIEKKQPVAFWCNPISGHNTLYWYLQNLGQGPELLIRYENEEAVDDSQLPKDRFSAERLKGVDSTLKIQPAELGDSAVYLCASSHSGRPRDTQYFGPGTRLTVL.

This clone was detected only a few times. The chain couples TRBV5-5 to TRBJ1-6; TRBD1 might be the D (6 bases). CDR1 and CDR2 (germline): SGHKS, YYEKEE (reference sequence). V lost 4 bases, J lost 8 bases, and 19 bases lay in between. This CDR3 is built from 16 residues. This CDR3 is CASSLNRAARDSPLHF. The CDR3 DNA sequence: TGTGCCAGCAGCCTCAACAGGGCGGCAAGGGATTCACCCCTCCACTTT.

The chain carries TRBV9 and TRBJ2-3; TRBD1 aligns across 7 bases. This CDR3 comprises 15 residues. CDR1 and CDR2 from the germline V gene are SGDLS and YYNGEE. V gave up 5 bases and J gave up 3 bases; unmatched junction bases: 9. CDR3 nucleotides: TGTGCCAGCAGACCCGGGACAGCCCGAACAGATACGCAGTATTTT. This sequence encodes CASRPGTARTDTQYF. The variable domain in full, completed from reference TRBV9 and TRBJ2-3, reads DSGVTQTPKHLITATGQRVTLRCSPRSGDLSVYWYQQSLDQGLQFLIQYYNGEERAKGNILERFSAQQFPDLHSELNLSSLELGDSALYFCASRPGTARTDTQYFGPGTRLTVL.

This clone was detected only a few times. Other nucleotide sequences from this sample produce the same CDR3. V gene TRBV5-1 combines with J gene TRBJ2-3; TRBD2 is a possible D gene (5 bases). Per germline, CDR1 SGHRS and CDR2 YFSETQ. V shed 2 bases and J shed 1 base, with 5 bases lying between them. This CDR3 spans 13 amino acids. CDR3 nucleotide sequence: TGCGCCAGCAGCTTAGCGGGCACAGATACGCAGTATTTT. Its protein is CASSLAGTDTQYF.

As DNA, the CDR3 is TGTGCCAGCAGCTCTACACCACCGGGACAGATGTTAGATACGCAGTATTTT. The encoded protein is CASSSTPPGQMLDTQYF. V gene TRBV7-6 combines with J gene TRBJ2-3, with TRBD1 matching 7 bases. The CDR3 length is 17 residues. J lost 5 bases, V lost 4 bases, and 15 bases had no gene match. From germline, CDR1 is SGHVS and CDR2 FNYEAQ.